A single sample is the source of the 20 T cell receptor beta chains below, sequenced in a study of chemoradiotherapy in HPV16-positive cancers. The table came from immunoSEQ multiplex PCR; TCRdb's copy has only in-frame clones and leaves some out. Of fewer than 8,000 clones listed, 75% to 90% were seen once; the top ten hold 7.5% to 10%. The source material was tumor tissue, sampled from a patient who underwent chemoradiotherapy. These receptors were obtained from a human donor with HPV-associated anogenital cancer.

The V and J genes are TRBV6-1 and TRBJ2-7, with 8 bases that match TRBD2. The CDR3 is 14 residues long. CDR1 is MNHNS and CDR2 is SASEGT in the germline V gene. With 2 bases clipped from V and 2 bases from J, the junction kept 2 bases outside the gene matches. The CDR3 sequence is CASSETGGTYEQYF. CDR3 bases: TGTGCCAGCAGTGAAACGGGAGGGACCTACGAGCAGTACTTC.

The chain employs TRBV5-1 and TRBJ2-3, with TRBD2 matching over 8 bases. From germline, CDR1 is SGHRS and CDR2 YFSETQ. Trimming took 6 bases from V and 2 from J; bases not matched to a gene: 8. This CDR3 is 15 amino acids long. The CDR3 DNA reads TGCGCCAGCACCCCGGTAGCGGGATTCACAGATACGCAGTATTTT. Its translation: CASTPVAGFTDTQYF.

The rearrangement joins TRBV6-5 to TRBJ2-2; either TRBD1 or TRBD2 may fit D (5 bases each). Germline loops: CDR1 MNHEY, CDR2 SVGAGI. Trimming stripped 8 bases from V and 7 bases from J, with 20 bases between. CDR3 length: 15 amino acids. The CDR3 spells CASSYHWGRGGELFF. The CDR3, as DNA: TGTGCCAGCTCGTATCATTGGGGCCGGGGCGGGGAGCTGTTTTTT.

CDR3 bases: TGTGCCATCTCGGGACTAGCGGGGTACAATGAGCAGTTCTTC. It translates to CAISGLAGYNEQFF. The V and J genes are TRBV2 and TRBJ2-1; TRBD2 matches at 13 bases. V shed 10 bases and J 4 bases; nucleotides not matched to a gene: 4. The CDR3 runs to 14 residues. The germline V gene encodes CDR1 SNHLY and CDR2 FYNNEI.

V is TRBV28 and J is TRBJ1-5, with D unresolved. There are 13 residues in the CDR3. Germline V CDR1 and CDR2: MDHEN, SYDVKM. The V end was cut by 11 bases, the J end by 3 bases, with 14 bases between. CDR3 nucleotide sequence: TGTGCCCTTTCCCGGGAACCCAATCAGCCCCAGCATTTT. Protein product: CALSREPNQPQHF.

The J gene is TRBJ2-3, the V gene TRBV5-8, with D possibly TRBD2 on 6 matching bases. The CDR3 totals 15 residues. Germline V gene lookup returns CDR1 SGHTS and CDR2 YDEGEE. V was cut by 0 bases and J by 2 bases, with 10 bases left in between. This chain's CDR3 is CASSLAVAATDTQYF. CDR3 coding DNA: TGTGCCAGCAGCTTGGCGGTAGCGGCCACAGATACGCAGTATTTT.

The rearrangement links TRBV30 to TRBJ2-1, with a possible D match to TRBD2 (5 bases). This CDR3 is built from 14 residues. CDR1 and CDR2 from the germline V gene are GTSNPN and SVGIG (reference sequence). V was shortened by 0 bases and J by 4 bases, with 10 bases between the two germline ends. Here the CDR3 DNA reads TGTGCCTGGAGTGTACGCACGGGATACAATGAGCAGTTCTTC. Protein product: CAWSVRTGYNEQFF.

The rearrangement links TRBV7-9 to TRBJ1-1; a possible D gene is TRBD1 (5 bases). This CDR3 region has 16 residues. Germline V gene lookup returns CDR1 SEHNR and CDR2 FQNEAQ (reference sequence). V dropped 5 bases and J dropped 5 bases, with 21 bases sitting between them. CDR3 nucleotides: TGTGCCAGCAGCACTTCCTCGCGGGACGTAAGAACTGAAGCTTTCTTT. Translating gives CASSTSSRDVRTEAFF.

This clone was observed a single time. J is TRBJ2-2 and V is TRBV5-1; 7 nucleotides align to TRBD1. V lost 4 bases and J lost 8; bases outside the gene matches: 8. Germline assignment: CDR1 SGHRS and CDR2 YFSETQ. The CDR3 length is 14 residues. CDR3 DNA sequence: TGCGCCAGCAGCACCCAGACAGGGCCAGGGGAGCTGTTTTTT. Its protein product is CASSTQTGPGELFF.

The chain recombines TRBV9 with TRBJ1-6; no reliable D call. V was pared by 0 bases and J by 14 bases, with 15 bases between. This CDR3 comprises 14 residues. The germline V gene has CDR1 SGDLS and CDR2 YYNGEE. The CDR3 DNA reads TGTGCCAGCAGCGTAGGGCCCGAGAAGGTCACCCTCCACTTT. Its protein is CASSVGPEKVTLHF.

This chain connects TRBV27 to TRBJ1-4, with 7 bases that match TRBD1. The CDR3 spans 15 residues. V lost 2 bases, J lost 3 bases, and 3 bases stayed unmatched. Germline lookup yields CDR1 MNHEY and CDR2 SMNVEV (reference sequence). The CDR3 DNA is TGTGCCAGCAGTTTAGAGGGGACAGCTAATGAAAAACTGTTTTTT. It is translated as CASSLEGTANEKLFF. Based on the CDR3 plus reference TRBV27 and TRBJ1-4, the full variable domain is EAQVTQNPRYLITVTGKKLTVTCSQNMNHEYMSWYRQDPGLGLRQIYYSMNVEVTDKGDVPEGYKVSRKEKRNFPLILESPSPNQTSLYFCASSLEGTANEKLFFGSGTQLSVL.

The genes are TRBV7-8 and TRBJ1-5; possibly TRBD1 for D (6 bases). Germline V lookup: CDR1 SGHVS, CDR2 FQNEAQ. Trimming took off 3 bases at V and 6 bases at J, with 12 bases between the two ends. This CDR3 comprises 14 residues. In nucleotides, the CDR3 is TGTGCCAGCAGCTTCAACAGGGAGGGTCAGCCCCAGCATTTT. This translates into CASSFNREGQPQHF.

This clone has a handful of counts. The gene calls are TRBV14 and TRBJ2-2, with D uncertain. The CDR3 contains 15 residues. Per germline, CDR1 SGHDN and CDR2 FVKESK. Between the trimmed V and J ends, which lost 4 bases and 6 bases, there was a span of 15 bases. The CDR3 protein is CASSPAVYPPGELFF. CDR3 coding DNA: TGTGCCAGCAGCCCAGCTGTATATCCGCCCGGGGAGCTGTTTTTT.

V and J are TRBV5-4 and TRBJ1-2; no clear D. This CDR3 spans 13 amino acids. Germline V gene data show CDR1 as SGHNT and CDR2 as YYREEE (reference sequence). Deletions cut 4 bases from V and 5 bases from J, with 12 bases between. The DNA for the CDR3 is TGTGCCAGCAGCCAACCGACCGATTATGGCTACACCTTC. Residues: CASSQPTDYGYTF. The entire variable domain, with the rest obtained from reference TRBV5-4 and TRBJ1-2, is as follows: ETGVTQSPTHLIKTRGQQVTLRCSSQSGHNTVSWYQQALGQGPQFIFQYYREEENGRGNFPPRFSGLQFPNYSSELNVNALELDDSALYLCASSQPTDYGYTFGSGTRLTVV.

This chain connects TRBV7-6 to TRBJ1-2; 10 positions agree with TRBD1. CDR3 size: 16 residues. The germline V gene encodes CDR1 SGHVS and CDR2 FNYEAQ. Losses at the gene ends were 1 base for V and 2 bases for J; bases not matched to a gene: 4. In DNA form, the CDR3 reads TGTGCCAGCAGCTTAGGACAGGGGGCGCACAACTATGGCTACACCTTC. This sequence encodes CASSLGQGAHNYGYTF.

The chain recombines TRBV7-9 with TRBJ1-3; D ambiguous. The germline V gene has CDR1 SEHNR and CDR2 FQNEAQ (reference sequence). Trimming left V 1 base short and J 6 bases short, with 16 bases between. The CDR3 sequence is 16 residues long. The CDR3 DNA is TGTGCCAGCAGCTTAGTGTCACACCTGGGAGAAAACACCATATATTTT. Amino acids: CASSLVSHLGENTIYF. The variable domain in full, with the rest retrieved from reference TRBV7-9 and TRBJ1-3, is DTGVSQNPRHKITKRGQNVTFRCDPISEHNRLYWYRQTLGQGPEFLTYFQNEAQLEKSRLLSDRFSAERPKGSFSTLEIQRTEQGDSAMYLCASSLVSHLGENTIYFGEGSWLTVV.

V gene TRBV6-1 combines with J gene TRBJ2-2; TRBD2 matches 8 bases. The CDR3 is 15 amino acids. Per the germline V gene, CDR1 is MNHNS and CDR2 is SASEGT. V was clipped by 7 bases and J by 6 bases; unmatched bases: 10. CDR3 amino acids: CASIGGAPGAGELFF. The CDR3 DNA reads TGTGCCAGCATCGGGGGGGCACCCGGTGCCGGGGAGCTGTTTTTT.

The chain combines TRBV27 with TRBJ2-7, with D tentatively TRBD2 (6 bases). CDR3 length: 17 residues. Trimming took 0 bases from V and 0 from J, leaving 15 bases between them. CDR1 is MNHEY and CDR2 is SMNVEV in the germline V gene (reference sequence). CDR3 sequence: CASSLSSGRGYSYEQYF. CDR3 nucleotide sequence: TGTGCCAGCAGTTTATCTTCCGGGCGGGGTTACTCCTACGAGCAGTACTTC.

DNA of the CDR3: TGTGCCATCAGTGGCGGGATTTTTGGCTACACCTTC. Translation gives CAISGGIFGYTF. The rearrangement links TRBV10-3 to TRBJ1-2, with no clear D. The length of the CDR3 is 12 residues. The ends were cut back, 4 bases at V and 7 bases at J, with 10 bases in the middle. Germline CDR1 ENHRY, CDR2 SYGVKD.

This sequence joins TRBV29-1 and TRBJ1-2; D possibly corresponds to TRBD1 (6 bases). V was trimmed by 7 bases and J by 7 bases, leaving 16 bases between them. This CDR3 spans 12 amino acids. Germline loops: CDR1 SQVTM, CDR2 ANQGSEA. CDR3 protein: CSANKGDVGYTF. CDR3 in DNA: TGCAGCGCAAACAAGGGGGACGTTGGCTACACCTTC.